Described below is a single TCR beta chain sequence and its context. The data were obtained in a study of OX40 agonist ivuxolimab in advanced cancers. In the study overall: Dose-escalation cases comprised hepatocellular carcinoma, melanoma, renal cell or head and neck cancer.

Per the germline V gene, CDR1 is SGHTA and CDR2 is FQGTGA. CDR3 length: 14 residues. Trimming removed 7 bases from V and 2 bases from J, with 13 bases in between. Some clones are missing from TCRdb's copy, which holds only in-frame ones; the method was immunoSEQ multiplex PCR. The data contain some 54,000 clones, about 90% of them singletons. This TCR was sampled from an adult with an advanced solid tumor such as melanoma, head and neck, liver or kidney cancer. The rearrangement uses TRBV7-3 and TRBJ2-3, with D tentatively TRBD1 (7 bases). Material: CD4+ or CD8+ T cells sorted from blood, obtained in a trial of the OX40 agonist ivuxolimab. The CDR3 DNA reads TGTGCCAGCAAGGAGGGGGCCCACACAGATACGCAGTATTTT. Translation gives CASKEGAHTDTQYF.